The next 2 T cell receptor beta chains were all read from a single sample in a study of T cells in Graves' hyperthyroidism and ophthalmopathy. TCR beta CDR3 regions were amplified from RNA transcripts. First-round RT-PCR targeting the TCR CDR3 was performed with the HTBI primer set. TCRdb reprocessed the multiplex PCR reads via MiXCR and lists one record per CDR3 protein. The repertoire has about 380,000 distinct CDR3 sequences, roughly 13% of them found once; the top ten carry around 20%. The sample taken for sequencing was blood. The receptors stem from a young man with Graves' hyperthyroidism that later progressed to Graves' ophthalmopathy.

This clonotype was observed many times. V is TRBV28 and J is TRBJ2-7; TRBD2 matches at 7 bases. Per the germline V gene, CDR1 is MDHEN and CDR2 is SYDVKM. The trim removed 7 bases at V and 2 bases at J, leaving 17 bases unmatched. This CDR3 contains 17 residues. CDR3 residues: CASTALAGEGWTYEQYF. CDR3 DNA sequence: TGTGCCAGCACCGCTTTAGCCGGGGAGGGATGGACCTACGAGCAGTACTTC.

As for this clonotype: A much larger clone is a single base away; this may be a read error. The CDR3 carries no conserved terminal phenylalanine or tryptophan, so it likely arises from a read error. V and J are TRBV12-3 or TRBV12-4 and TRBJ2-1, with 9 positions matching TRBD2. This CDR3 is 16 amino acids long. V shed 6 bases and J 4 bases; nucleotides not matched to a gene: 10. Written as DNA, the CDR3 is TGTGCCAGCAGAGGTCCTAGCGGGGAAAAATACAATGAGCAGTTCTCC. Its protein product is CASRGPSGEKYNEQFS.